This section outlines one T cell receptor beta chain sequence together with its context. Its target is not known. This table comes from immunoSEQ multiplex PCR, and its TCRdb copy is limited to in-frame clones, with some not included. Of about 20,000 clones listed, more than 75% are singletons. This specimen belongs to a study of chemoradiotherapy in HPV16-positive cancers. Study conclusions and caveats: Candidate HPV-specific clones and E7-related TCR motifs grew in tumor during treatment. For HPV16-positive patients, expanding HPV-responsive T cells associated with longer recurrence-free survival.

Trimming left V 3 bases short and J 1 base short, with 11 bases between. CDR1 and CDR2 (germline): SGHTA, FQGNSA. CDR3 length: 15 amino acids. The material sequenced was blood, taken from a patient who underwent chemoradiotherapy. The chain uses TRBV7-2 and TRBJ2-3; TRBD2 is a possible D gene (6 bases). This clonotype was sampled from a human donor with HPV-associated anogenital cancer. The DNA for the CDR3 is TGTGCCAGCAGCTTGGGGCGGGGACGCACAGATACGCAGTATTTT. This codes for CASSLGRGRTDTQYF.